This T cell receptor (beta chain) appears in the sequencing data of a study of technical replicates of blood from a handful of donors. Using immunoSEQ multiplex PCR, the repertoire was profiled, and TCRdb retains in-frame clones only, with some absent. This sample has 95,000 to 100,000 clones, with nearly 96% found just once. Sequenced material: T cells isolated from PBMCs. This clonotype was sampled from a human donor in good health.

The CDR3 is CASRERWTDTQYF. The DNA for the CDR3 is TGTGCCAGCAGGGAGAGGTGGACAGATACGCAGTATTTT. The rearrangement joins TRBV7-8 to TRBJ2-3; D ambiguous. CDR1 and CDR2 from the germline V gene are SGHVS and FQNEAQ. V was pared by 6 bases and J by 3 bases, with 10 bases between. The CDR3 covers 13 residues.